A selection of T cell receptor beta chains follows, all from one sample in a study of immune heterogeneity within non-small cell lung tumors. Via MiXCR, TCRdb re-called the multiplex PCR reads, giving one row per CDR3 protein. The profile covers tens of thousands of distinct CDR3 sequences, with around 28% appearing a single time and 3% to 4.5% taken by the ten largest. What was sequenced was lung tumor tissue. These receptors all come from a man between 35 and 55 years old with non-small cell lung cancer. Each CDR3 is given with its conserved first and last residue. Each record gives: D gene, clone size, V gene, J gene, CDR3 DNA, CDR3 protein. D genes are given only for firm matches. Clone size, where shown, is once, few, many, or a class for clones that have expanded.

.,.,TRBV6-2/TRBV6-3,TRBJ2-7,TGTGCCAGTAGGCCCCCGGCCTACGAGCAGTACTTC,CASRPPAYEQYF
.,.,TRBV27,TRBJ2-7,TGTGCCAGCAGAATGTTGACCCTCGGACTCGAGCAGTACTTC,CASRMLTLGLEQYF
.,many,TRBV7-2,TRBJ2-7,TGTGCCAGCAGCTTCTTACAGGGGGGGTCCTACGAGCAGTACTTC,CASSFLQGGSYEQYF
.,.,TRBV19,TRBJ1-3,TGTGCCAGTAGTTCGGTCTCTGTAAACACCATATATTTT,CASSSVSVNTIYF
.,once,TRBV20-1,TRBJ2-5,TGCAGTGCTACCTGGGCTAGGGGGCAAGAGACCCAGTACTTC,CSATWARGQETQYF
.,.,TRBV19,TRBJ1-1,TGTGCCAGTAGCCCATCTATGTCCTGGGTCACTGAAGCTTTCTTT,CASSPSMSWVTEAFF
TRBD2,.,TRBV20-1,TRBJ2-2,TGCAGTGCTAGAGATCCGCGGGGGGGAGTAAACACCGGGGAGCTGCTTTTT,CSARDPRGGVNTGELLF
.,few,TRBV5-5,TRBJ1-5,TGTGCCAGCAGCTTATCAGCTCAGGTTGATCAGCCCCAGCATTTT,CASSLSAQVDQPQHF
.,.,TRBV30,TRBJ1-1,TGTGCCTGTAGTGTACTAGGCCGCGAAGCTTTCTTT,CACSVLGREAFF
.,many,TRBV12-3/TRBV12-4,TRBJ1-1,TGTGCCAGCAGTTTCCGGACAGCCATGAACACTGAAGCTTTCTTT,CASSFRTAMNTEAFF